The rows below give T cell receptor beta chains drawn from one sample of a study of blood T cells in healthy people across ages. From the 5' RACE reads, TCRdb called clonotypes with MiXCR, one entry per CDR3 protein. Of 800,000 or so distinct CDR3 sequences listed, about 59% were seen once; the top ten hold 25% to 35%. The sample consisted of blood. The source is a man aged 30-40 years in good health. Both conserved end residues are part of each CDR3. D genes are given only for firm matches. Clone size, where shown, is once, few, many, or a class for clones that have expanded.

V	size	J	D	CDR3	DNA
TRBV28	-	TRBJ2-7	-	CASSPRGGYYEQYF	TGTGCCAGCAGCCCCAGAGGGGGGTACTACGAGCAGTACTTC
TRBV10-3	few	TRBJ2-3	-	CAISESKEGPGDTQYF	TGTGCCATCAGTGAGTCGAAGGAGGGGCCCGGCGATACGCAGTATTTT
TRBV5-5	-	TRBJ2-1	-	CASSFPRTGQSFQEQFF	TGTGCCAGCAGTTTTCCCCGGACGGGACAATCCTTTCAAGAGCAGTTCTTC
TRBV28	few	TRBJ2-1	-	CASSLQGPAYNEQFF	TGTGCCAGCAGCCTGCAGGGACCCGCTTACAATGAGCAGTTCTTC
TRBV20-1	-	TRBJ2-3	TRBD2	CSVRGGSGDTQYF	TGCAGTGTTCGGGGGGGCTCTGGAGATACGCAGTATTTT
TRBV18	-	TRBJ1-2	-	CASSPVQSNYGYTF	TGTGCCAGCTCACCCGTCCAGTCTAACTATGGCTACACCTTC
TRBV29-1	few	TRBJ2-5	-	CSVEDPGNRRTQYF	TGCAGCGTTGAAGATCCCGGGAATCGGAGGACCCAGTACTTC
TRBV20-1	few	TRBJ2-7	TRBD1	CSARASPGQAKGAYEQYF	TGCAGTGCTAGAGCCTCCCCGGGACAGGCGAAAGGAGCCTACGAGCAGTACTTC
TRBV4-3	few	TRBJ2-3	-	CASSQAPSTDTQYF	TGCGCCAGCAGCCAGGCACCGAGCACAGATACGCAGTATTTT
TRBV7-9	few	TRBJ1-2	-	CASSSLQRRNYGYTF	TGTGCCAGCAGCTCCCTACAGCGTCGTAACTATGGCTACACCTTC
TRBV2	-	TRBJ2-3	-	CAGMYLSTDTQYF	TGTGCCGGGATGTACCTTAGCACAGATACGCAGTATTTT
TRBV20-1	many	TRBJ2-5	TRBD2	CSAKRLAGETQYF	TGCAGTGCCAAAAGACTAGCCGGAGAGACCCAGTACTTC
TRBV20-1	-	TRBJ2-7	TRBD1	CSARDGWGQSSYEQYF	TGCAGTGCTAGAGATGGGTGGGGACAGAGCTCCTACGAGCAGTACTTC
TRBV29-1	few	TRBJ2-4	TRBD1	CSVVGGQKNIQYF	TGCAGCGTTGTAGGGGGACAGAAAAACATTCAGTACTTC
TRBV20-1	-	TRBJ1-2	-	CSASGTHNYGYTF	TGCAGTGCTAGCGGGACACATAACTATGGCTACACCTTC
TRBV28	once	TRBJ2-4	TRBD2	CASSGAGLAVAKNIQYF	TGTGCCAGCAGTGGGGCCGGACTAGCGGTAGCCAAAAACATTCAGTACTTC
TRBV4-3	-	TRBJ1-2	-	CASSQEEGFGYGYTF	TGCGCCAGCAGCCAAGAGGAAGGTTTCGGCTATGGCTACACCTTC
TRBV5-4	-	TRBJ2-1	-	CASSSQTGLGQFF	TGTGCCAGCAGCTCACAGACAGGTTTAGGGCAGTTCTTC
TRBV6-1	-	TRBJ2-3	TRBD2	CASSVASGGTDTQYF	TGTGCCAGCAGTGTGGCTAGCGGGGGGACAGATACGCAGTATTTT
TRBV6-5	-	TRBJ2-6	-	CASSYHNAFSGANVLTF	TGTGCCAGCAGTTACCACAACGCCTTCTCTGGGGCCAACGTCCTGACTTTC
TRBV3-1	few	TRBJ2-5	TRBD2	CASSQGLAGPRETQYF	TGTGCCAGCAGCCAAGGACTAGCCGGACCAAGGGAGACCCAGTACTTC
TRBV20-1	few	TRBJ2-7	-	CSARDRPTTGSLSYEQYF	TGCAGTGCTAGAGATCGCCCCACTACAGGTAGCCTCTCCTACGAGCAGTACTTC
TRBV21-1	-	TRBJ1-4	-	CASSKGQPRDRDSETNEKLFF	TGTGCCAGCAGCAAAGGTCAGCCCCGGGACAGGGATTCAGAAACTAATGAAAAACTGTTTTTT
TRBV30	-	TRBJ1-6	TRBD1	CAWSVSGGNSPLHF	TGTGCCTGGAGTGTATCAGGGGGCAATTCACCCCTCCACTTT
TRBV4-2	-	TRBJ2-1	TRBD2	CASSQVGLADNEQFF	TGTGCCAGCAGCCAAGTCGGACTAGCGGACAATGAGCAGTTCTTC
TRBV21-1	-	TRBJ2-5	-	CASSIENSGTDLQETQYF	TGTGCCAGCAGCATTGAAAACTCCGGGACGGACCTCCAAGAGACCCAGTACTTC
TRBV2	-	TRBJ1-5	TRBD1	CASSGDSRSQPQHF	TGTGCCAGCAGTGGGGACAGCCGAAGTCAGCCCCAGCATTTT
TRBV9	-	TRBJ2-7	-	CASSVGGGHEQYF	TGTGCCAGCAGCGTAGGAGGCGGCCACGAGCAGTACTTC
TRBV9	-	TRBJ2-7	TRBD2	CASSARAPTSGVSYEQYF	TGTGCCAGCAGCGCCCGAGCCCCGACTAGCGGGGTCTCCTACGAGCAGTACTTC
TRBV5-1	few	TRBJ1-1	-	CASSLGSGGNTEAFF	TGCGCCAGCAGCTTGGGGTCGGGTGGTAACACTGAAGCTTTCTTT
TRBV2	once	TRBJ2-7	-	CASMEGSYEQYF	TGTGCCAGCATGGAAGGGTCCTACGAGCAGTACTTC
TRBV6-1	-	TRBJ1-1	-	CASSERGNTEAFF	TGTGCCAGCAGTGAACGGGGGAACACTGAAGCTTTCTTT
TRBV6-2/TRBV6-3	-	TRBJ2-4	TRBD2	CASSGGTSGNIQYF	TGTGCCAGCAGTGGCGGGACTAGCGGGAACATTCAGTACTTC
TRBV27	-	TRBJ2-7	-	CASSSGAVHEQYF	TGTGCCAGCAGTTCGGGGGCTGTCCACGAGCAGTACTTC
TRBV25-1	-	TRBJ2-2	TRBD1	CASTDRGNTGELFF	TGTGCCAGCACCGACAGGGGTAACACCGGGGAGCTGTTTTTT
TRBV9	-	TRBJ1-6	-	CASSVRDGNSPLHF	TGTGCCAGCAGCGTAAGGGACGGTAATTCACCCCTCCACTTT
TRBV3-1	many	TRBJ2-6	-	CASSRQSSGANVLTF	TGTGCCAGCAGCCGGCAGAGCTCTGGGGCCAACGTCCTGACTTTC
TRBV2	-	TRBJ2-5	-	CASGLREQRETQYF	TGTGCCAGCGGCCTCAGAGAACAGCGAGAGACCCAGTACTTC
TRBV20-1	-	TRBJ2-5	-	CSAREGGKQETQYF	TGCAGTGCTAGAGAGGGAGGAAAACAAGAGACCCAGTACTTC
TRBV27	-	TRBJ2-1	TRBD1	CASSGSDRGLYNEQFF	TGTGCCAGCAGCGGCAGTGACAGGGGGCTTTACAATGAGCAGTTCTTC
TRBV6-6	-	TRBJ2-3	TRBD1	CASSDRERGTDTQYF	TGTGCCAGCAGTGACAGGGAGAGGGGCACAGATACGCAGTATTTT
TRBV10-3	-	TRBJ2-7	-	CAISGTSYSYEQYF	TGTGCCATCAGTGGAACTAGCTACTCCTACGAGCAGTACTTC
TRBV27	once	TRBJ2-1	-	CASSLSGGRYNEQFF	TGTGCCAGCAGTTTGAGCGGTGGCCGGTACAATGAGCAGTTCTTC
TRBV6-2/TRBV6-3	few	TRBJ1-2	-	CASTQPGGLYGYTF	TGTGCCAGCACCCAGCCGGGAGGACTATATGGCTACACCTTC
TRBV7-2	-	TRBJ2-7	-	CASSLARGERFYEQYF	TGTGCCAGCAGCTTAGCGAGGGGGGAGCGATTCTACGAGCAGTACTTC
TRBV20-1	-	TRBJ2-3	-	CSARDAKGGADTQYF	TGCAGTGCTAGAGATGCAAAGGGGGGAGCAGATACGCAGTATTTT
TRBV20-1	-	TRBJ2-7	-	CSARSEATYEQYF	TGCAGTGCTAGGAGCGAAGCGACCTACGAGCAGTACTTC
TRBV4-2	-	TRBJ2-3	-	CASSQDRGIAAADTQYF	TGTGCCAGCAGCCAAGATCGGGGAATTGCGGCGGCAGATACGCAGTATTTT
TRBV6-1	-	TRBJ2-6	TRBD2	CASFGTSRGPGANVLTF	TGTGCCAGCTTCGGGACTAGCAGAGGCCCTGGGGCCAACGTCCTGACTTTC
TRBV27	-	TRBJ2-7	-	CASRRTARNPYEQYF	TGTGCCAGCAGACGGACAGCTAGAAACCCTTACGAGCAGTACTTC
TRBV20-1	once	TRBJ2-3	-	CSVVPTDTQYF	TGCAGCGTCGTTCCCACAGATACGCAGTATTTT
TRBV7-3	few	TRBJ2-2	TRBD2	CASSPSGGLYTGELFF	TGTGCCAGCAGCCCTAGCGGGGGGCTATACACCGGGGAGCTGTTTTTT
TRBV20-1	-	TRBJ2-3	-	CSAPGFGGSHRTDTQYF	TGCAGTGCTCCCGGTTTCGGCGGCTCTCACCGCACAGATACGCAGTATTTT
TRBV7-3	-	TRBJ2-1	TRBD2	CASSLESGGPNEQFF	TGTGCCAGCAGCTTAGAGAGCGGGGGGCCCAATGAGCAGTTCTTC
TRBV28	-	TRBJ2-1	-	CASSLVRENEQFF	TGTGCCAGCAGTTTAGTCAGGGAGAATGAGCAGTTCTTC
TRBV20-1	-	TRBJ2-1	-	CSGLVIHEQFF	TGCAGTGGACTAGTTATCCATGAGCAGTTCTTC
TRBV21-1	-	TRBJ2-5	-	CATRPETQYF	TGTGCCACAAGACCAGAGACCCAGTACTTC
TRBV30	-	TRBJ2-2	-	CAWSVLGSGELFF	TGTGCCTGGAGTGTATTGGGGTCCGGGGAGCTGTTTTTT
TRBV29-1	-	TRBJ2-1	TRBD1	CSVDGTEGPYNEQFF	TGCAGCGTTGATGGGACAGAGGGTCCTTACAATGAGCAGTTCTTC